The clone carrying this TCR beta chain was seen repeatedly, ten times or more. Trimming cost V 1 base and J 0 bases, with 13 bases left between them. The CDR3 spans 16 residues. Germline assignment: CDR1 SGHRS and CDR2 YFSETQ. Unsorted libraries were generated from 2 million PBMCs held at -80 degrees C. The data originate from a study of neurological immune-mediated disorders. TCRdb recomputed calls from the 5' RACE reads with MiXCR, one row per CDR3 protein. The data show some 57,000 distinct CDR3 sequences, 3% to 4.5% seen once. The sequence derives from a man in his fifties or sixties with multiple sclerosis. The sequenced material came from PBMCs. The chain carries TRBV5-1 and TRBJ1-2; D is unresolved. CDR3 residues: CASSLNAAATNYGYTF. Here the CDR3 DNA reads TGCGCCAGCAGCTTGAATGCGGCAGCCACTAACTATGGCTACACCTTC. The complete variable domain, with remaining parts taken from reference TRBV5-1 and TRBJ1-2, reads KAGVTQTPRYLIKTRGQQVTLSCSPISGHRSVSWYQQTPGQGLQFLFEYFSETQRNKGNFPGRFSGRQFSNSRSEMNVSTLELGDSALYLCASSLNAAATNYGYTFGSGTRLTVV.